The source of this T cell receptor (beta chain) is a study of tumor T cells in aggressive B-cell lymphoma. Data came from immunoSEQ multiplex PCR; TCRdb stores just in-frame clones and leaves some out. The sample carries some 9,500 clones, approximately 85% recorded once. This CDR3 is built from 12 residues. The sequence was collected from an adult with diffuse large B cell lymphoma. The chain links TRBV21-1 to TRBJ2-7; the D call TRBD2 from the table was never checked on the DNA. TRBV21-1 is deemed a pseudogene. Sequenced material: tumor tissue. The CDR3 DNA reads TGTGCCAGCAGCAAAGGAGATTACGAGCAGTACTTC. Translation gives CASSKGDYEQYF.